The entry that follows covers one T cell receptor beta chain sequence. Its antigen is still unknown. A sample-barcoded 5' primer and a J-beta primer mix were used in a second PCR of roughly 6 to 11 cycles. TCRdb re-called the 5' RACE reads with MiXCR, one entry per CDR3 protein. The sample shows around 1.5 million distinct CDR3 sequences, 55% to 75% of them seen only once. Germline CDR1 and CDR2: LGHNA and YNFKEQ. With 5 bases clipped from V and 0 bases from J, the junction kept 6 bases outside the gene matches. This CDR3 is 15 amino acids long. The data derive from a study of blood T cells in healthy people across ages. Study outcomes and limitations: Unsorted PBMCs prevented conclusive naive versus antigen-experienced comparison. One million T cells yielded diversity estimates that were considered underestimates. Donor CMV status was unknown, possibly confounding expanded clonotype changes.

The specimen was blood. The V gene is TRBV4-2, the J gene TRBJ1-2; 7 nucleotides agree with TRBD1. This clonotype was sampled from a man aged 18 to 30 in good health. Here the CDR3 reads CASSDRQGPNYGYTF. The CDR3 bases are TGTGCCAGCAGCGACCGACAGGGCCCTAACTATGGCTACACCTTC.